This note documents a single TCR beta chain sequence. This entry belongs to a study of blood T cell repertoires in COVID-19. Study background: The origin of the acute and convalescent COVID-19 samples was the United States, Italy and Spain. PBMCs, B-cell-depleted T cells, or T cells provided the cDNA or gDNA that made up the material.

V was cut by 2 bases and J by 2 bases, with 10 bases left in between. CDR1 and CDR2 from the germline V gene are SGDLS and YYNGEE. This CDR3 contains 15 residues. The data were produced by immunoSEQ multiplex PCR, yet TCRdb's version contains in-frame clones alone and is incomplete. The data contain about 44,000 clones, about 87% of them singletons. The TCR was taken from a woman in her forties with acute or convalescent COVID-19. V is TRBV9 and J is TRBJ2-2; the D gene is possibly TRBD2 (5 bases). Material for sequencing was peripheral blood. CDR3: CASSVGGSNTGELFF. The DNA for the CDR3 is TGTGCCAGCAGCGTGGGCGGGTCCAACACCGGGGAGCTGTTTTTT.